This passage covers 4 T cell receptor beta chains from one sample sequenced in a study of Ad26.COV2.S vaccination and SARS-CoV-2 variants. The method was immunoSEQ multiplex PCR; TCRdb's version includes in-frame clones alone and lacks a portion of them. The data contain around 94,000 clones, about 78% of them singletons. Sequencing was performed on peripheral blood, taken after recovery from COVID-19. These receptor sequences come from a human donor who had recovered from COVID-19.

The J gene is TRBJ2-5, the V gene TRBV5-4; TRBD1 matches 8 bases. CDR3 length equals 15 residues. Trimming cost V 3 bases and J 1 base; bases outside gene matches: 5. Germline V gene lookup returns CDR1 SGHNT and CDR2 YYREEE (reference sequence). The CDR3 DNA reads TGTGCCAGCAGCTCCGGACAGGGCCCCCAAGAGACCCAGTACTTC. The encoded protein is CASSSGQGPQETQYF.

This clone is a singleton in its sample. J is TRBJ1-2 and V is TRBV6-5; D is undetermined. V was cut by 6 bases and J by 2 bases, with 13 bases left in between. Per the germline V gene, CDR1 is MNHEY and CDR2 is SVGAGI. The CDR3 consists of 14 residues. In DNA form, the CDR3 reads TGTGCCAGCAGCACTTATGTAGGGAACTATGGCTACACCTTC. This sequence encodes CASSTYVGNYGYTF.

To note about this clone: Sequence at one end of the junction differs from germline and may be a read error. The chain combines TRBV11-1 with TRBJ1-4; D possibly corresponds to TRBD1 (5 bases). The CDR3 is 14 amino acids. Germline values: CDR1 SGHAT, CDR2 FQDESV (reference sequence). The CDR3 reads CARSSIGAEEKLFF. DNA for the CDR3: TGTGCCAGGAGCTCAATAGGGGCGGAGGAAAAACTGTTTTTT.

The rearrangement uses TRBV7-3 and TRBJ2-6; D not resolved. This CDR3 is built from 14 residues. Germline V gives CDR1 SGHTA, CDR2 FQGTGA. V was clipped by 5 bases and J by 2 bases, with 7 bases between them. As DNA, the CDR3 is TGTGCCAGCAGCCCCCGGGCTGGGGCCAACGTCCTGACTTTC. It translates to CASSPRAGANVLTF. Complete variable domain (other parts from reference TRBV7-3 and TRBJ2-6): GAGVSQTPSNKVTEKGKYVELRCDPISGHTALYWYRQSLGQGPEFLIYFQGTGAADDSGLPNDRFFAVRPEGSVSTLKIQRTERGDSAVYLCASSPRAGANVLTFGAGSRLTVL.